The present T cell receptor beta chain was sequenced within a study of cytomegalovirus exposure and HLA in healthy donors. PCR involved 60 Vbeta and 13 Jbeta primers. Sequenced by immunoSEQ multiplex PCR; TCRdb stores in-frame clones only, minus some. The sample contains some 200,000 clones, almost 70% of which appear only once. The clonotype originates from a man aged 40-49 years in good health and CMV-seropositive. The sample taken for sequencing was PBMCs.

The CDR3 DNA sequence: TGTGCCAGCAGCGATCAGGATTTGAACACCGGGGAGCTGTTTTTT. It yields the protein CASSDQDLNTGELFF. The genes are TRBV2 and TRBJ2-2; D gene uncertain. Trimming took 6 bases from V and 1 from J, leaving 12 bases between them. The CDR3 runs 15 residues. Germline V lookup: CDR1 SNHLY, CDR2 FYNNEI. Full variable domain (outside the CDR3, taken from reference TRBV2 and TRBJ2-2): EPEVTQTPSHQVTQMGQEVILRCVPISNHLYFYWYRQILGQKVEFLVSFYNNEISEKSEIFDDQFSVERPDGSNFTLKIRSTKLEDSAMYFCASSDQDLNTGELFFGEGSRLTVL.